The clone carrying this TCR beta chain was seen a few times. Method: immunoSEQ multiplex PCR; TCRdb's copy keeps in-frame clones and lacks some. Of hundreds of thousands of clones listed, around 73% are singletons. V dropped 4 bases and J dropped 4 bases, with 14 bases sitting between them. The CDR3 loop spans 14 amino acids. Germline values: CDR1 SGHTS, CDR2 YDEGEE. These data originate in a study of shared clonotypes between healthy human individuals. The sequenced sample was memory CD4+ T cells sorted from blood. Sample subset: CD45RA-negative fraction. The sequence was obtained from a woman aged 30 to 39 in good health. The chain has TRBV5-8 and TRBJ1-2; no firm D call. CDR3 in amino acids: CASSQAQPRYGYTF. The CDR3 nucleotides read TGTGCCAGCAGCCAGGCCCAGCCTCGCTATGGCTACACCTTC.